This T cell receptor (beta chain) was sequenced during a study of regulatory T cells in long-lasting Graves disease. Findings and limits, study-wide: Patients with persistent Graves' had lower TCR diversity than newly diagnosed patients. Persistent disease samples used TRBV28, TRBJ1-2 and TRBJ2-5 preferentially.

Construction of TCR beta libraries relied on iRepertoire HTBI primers and on Arm-PCR targeting CDR3 regions. TCRdb itself ran the multiplex PCR reads through MiXCR, one entry per CDR3 protein. The sample lists about 470,000 distinct CDR3 sequences, about 22% occurring once. As for time point: persistent/refractory GD, antithyroid drugs over 5 years with positive TRAb. PBMC RNA served as the TCR library source. The patients included were those that came from an endocrinology department in Xi'an, China. Staff drew roughly 9 milliliters of peripheral blood into EDTA tubes. This clonotype was observed at least ten times. Antigen unknown. The CDR3 totals 16 residues. Germline V gives CDR1 SGHVS, CDR2 FQNEAQ. The junction had 8 bases not matched to a gene; V was cut back by 4 bases and J by 5 bases.

J is TRBJ2-5 and V is TRBV7-8, with 12 bases identical to TRBD2. The clonotype comes from a female donor with Graves disease. The sequenced sample was peripheral blood mononuclear cells (PBMCs), obtained when the disease was refractory, from a patient treated with antithyroid drugs. Here the CDR3 DNA reads TGTGCCAGCAGCTCCTGGACTAGCGGGATGGGTGAGACCCAGTACTTC. It encodes CASSSWTSGMGETQYF.